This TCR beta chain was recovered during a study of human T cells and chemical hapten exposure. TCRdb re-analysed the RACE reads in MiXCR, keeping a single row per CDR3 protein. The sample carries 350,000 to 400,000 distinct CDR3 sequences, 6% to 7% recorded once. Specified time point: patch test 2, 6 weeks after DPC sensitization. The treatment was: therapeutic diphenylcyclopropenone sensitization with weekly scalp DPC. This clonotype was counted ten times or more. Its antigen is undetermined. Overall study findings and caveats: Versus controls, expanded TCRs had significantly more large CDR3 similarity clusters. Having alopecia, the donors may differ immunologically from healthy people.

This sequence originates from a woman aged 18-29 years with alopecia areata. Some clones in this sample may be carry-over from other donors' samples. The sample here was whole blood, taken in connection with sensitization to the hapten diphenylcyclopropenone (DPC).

CDR3 nucleotides: TGTGCCAGCAGCCCAACCACACTGCCGGCAGGCTATGGCTACACCTTC. It translates to CASSPTTLPAGYGYTF. The genes are TRBV12-3 or TRBV12-4 and TRBJ1-2; D not resolved. The V end lost 6 bases, the J end lost 4 bases, and 21 bases lay between the germline ends. CDR3 length: 16 amino acids.